These T cell receptor beta chains were read from a single sample in a study of blood T cell repertoires in COVID-19. Using immunoSEQ multiplex PCR, the repertoire was profiled, and TCRdb retains in-frame clones only, with some absent. The sample includes fewer than 150,000 clones, 75% to 90% of them seen just once. Sequenced input: peripheral blood. These receptors all come from a human donor in a cohort sampled during active COVID-19. The conserved cysteine and the conserved F or W are not part of the CDR3 here.

j_gene	v_gene	CDR3aa
TRBJ1-2	TRBV30	AWTRRNYGYT
TRBJ1-5	TRBV20-1	SASLAGGQQPQH
TRBJ2-1	TRBV5-4	ASSAGVDEQF
TRBJ2-2	TRBV27	ASSLSWAVGAGELF
TRBJ1-4	TRBV7-2	ASSGGQGINEKLF
TRBJ2-2	TRBV7-9	ASSSLAGGPLSNTGELF
TRBJ2-1	TRBV5-6	ASSLALAGMTEQF
TRBJ1-2	TRBV11-3	ASSLVGGRRAYGYT
TRBJ1-2	TRBV7-2	ASSLGGGYGYT
TRBJ1-1	TRBV19	ASSQDSQSQNTEAF
TRBJ1-3	TRBV10-2	ASSDHVGTGFLSGNTIY
TRBJ1-2	TRBV11-3	ASSLGGQGYYGYT
TRBJ2-2	TRBV27	ASSSKTGTGSNTGELF
TRBJ2-2	TRBV4-1	ASSLIAGADTGELF
TRBJ2-1	TRBV5-1	ASSLAGQGLHEQF
TRBJ1-5	TRBV9	ASSPQATGQPQH
TRBJ2-3	TRBV7-2	ASTDRGLAVTPTDTQY
TRBJ2-1	TRBV13	ASSPKRGGLSNEQF
TRBJ2-3	TRBV7-2	ASSLAVAGGPSTDTQY
TRBJ1-2	TRBV15	ATSSDFYGYT
TRBJ2-1	TRBV5-4	ASSSDRGQQF
TRBJ1-2	TRBV23-1	ASSHPRGRSGYT
TRBJ2-3	TRBV7-2	ASSWRGGLDTQY
TRBJ1-6	TRBV10-3	AISEVSGNNSPLH
TRBJ2-1	TRBV18	ASSPYQGQGSYNEQF
TRBJ1-2	TRBV2	ASRYRGQDGYT
TRBJ1-1	TRBV6-6	ASRRPRDRAPEAF
TRBJ1-1	TRBV7-9	ASSLSDRGSTEAF
TRBJ2-5	TRBV4-2	ASSQDLGGSRTQY
TRBJ1-4	TRBV2	ASSERGQEYEKLF
TRBJ2-1	TRBV15	ATSRDTGDEQF
TRBJ1-1	TRBV27	ASSLRQGNTEAF
TRBJ2-5	TRBV3-1/TRBV3-2	ASKVLAGGGETQY
TRBJ2-3	TRBV20-1	SASVEARADTQY
TRBJ2-7	TRBV2	ASSRDSEQY
TRBJ2-1	TRBV6-5	ASSYSERGEQF
TRBJ2-5	TRBV6-6	ASSYSTGGLETQY
TRBJ1-4	TRBV30	AWSSQGREKLF
TRBJ1-3	TRBV18	ASSPLIISGNTIY
TRBJ2-7	TRBV19	ASRYTGTGGSYEQY
TRBJ2-7	TRBV5-6	ASSRLRTGDINEQY
TRBJ1-2	TRBV5-1	ASSPTGGNYGYT
TRBJ2-2	TRBV5-1	ASSLGASLPGELF
TRBJ1-5	TRBV12-3/TRBV12-4	ASSPGGHQPQH
TRBJ1-4	TRBV7-9	ASSSPPGQGGIGEKLF
TRBJ2-1	TRBV29-1	SVDNGGRF
TRBJ1-1	TRBV5-4	ASSTGYTEAF